Listed below are T cell receptor beta chains from one sample, sequenced in a study of shared clonotypes between healthy human individuals. Assay used: immunoSEQ multiplex PCR; TCRdb lists only in-frame clones, some missing. The profile shows 2 million to 3 million clones, 80% to 95% of them singletons. The sample taken for sequencing was naive CD4+ T cells from PBMCs. These receptors were obtained from a young man in good health. Some clones in this sample may be carry-over from other donors' samples. Each CDR3 is given with its conserved first and last residue. A D gene is named only where the DNA matches it firmly. Clone sizes are given selectively: once, few, many, or a class where the clone is expanded.

clone size	V gene	J gene	D gene	CDR3 protein	CDR3 DNA
.	TRBV5-1	TRBJ2-1	.	CASSLAVYRAWVGYNEQFF	TGCGCCAGCAGCTTGGCCGTGTACCGCGCATGGGTGGGGTACAATGAGCAGTTCTTC
.	TRBV4-1	TRBJ2-7	TRBD1	CASSQDRQGSYEQYF	TGCGCCAGCAGCCAGGATCGACAGGGATCCTACGAGCAGTACTTC
.	TRBV5-4	TRBJ2-7	.	CASSLGPRSSYEQYF	TGTGCCAGCAGCTTGGGTCCCAGGAGCTCCTACGAGCAGTACTTC
.	TRBV28	TRBJ1-3	.	CASSLWTGISGNTIYF	TGTGCCAGCAGTTTATGGACAGGTATCTCTGGAAACACCATATATTTT
.	TRBV7-6	TRBJ2-7	.	CASTLSDNEQYF	TGTGCCAGCACCCTTAGTGATAACGAGCAGTACTTC
.	TRBV5-8	TRBJ2-7	TRBD1	CASSFDRAVHEQYF	TGTGCCAGCAGCTTTGACAGGGCGGTCCACGAGCAGTACTTC
.	TRBV19	TRBJ1-2	.	CASSIVGLYGYTF	TGTGCCAGTAGTATAGTGGGCCTCTATGGCTACACCTTC
.	TRBV7-2	TRBJ2-6	.	CASSLAGYGSGANVLTF	TGTGCCAGCAGCTTAGCTGGCTACGGCTCTGGGGCCAACGTCCTGACTTTC
.	TRBV9	TRBJ1-1	.	CASSVAGGLEAFF	TGTGCCAGCAGCGTAGCTGGCGGTCTGGAAGCTTTCTTT
once	TRBV6-5	TRBJ1-2	TRBD1	CASSYLTGVYSYTF	TGTGCCAGCAGTTACCTCACAGGGGTCTATAGCTACACCTTC
.	TRBV5-1	TRBJ2-7	TRBD1	CASSRGQPASYEQYF	TGCGCCAGCAGCAGGGGACAGCCAGCCTCCTACGAGCAGTACTTC
.	TRBV7-3	TRBJ2-1	TRBD1	CASSPQGANEQFF	TGTGCCAGCAGCCCCCAGGGGGCTAATGAGCAGTTCTTC
.	TRBV30	TRBJ1-3	.	CAWSVGTFSGNTIYF	TGTGCCTGGAGTGTCGGCACTTTCTCTGGAAACACCATATATTTT
.	TRBV28	TRBJ1-3	.	CASSRAGRQNTIYF	TGTGCCAGCAGTCGCGCAGGGAGGCAAAACACCATATATTTT
once	TRBV7-9	TRBJ1-1	.	CASSLLGGASTEAFF	TGTGCCAGCAGCTTATTGGGGGGCGCAAGCACTGAAGCTTTCTTT
.	TRBV5-4	TRBJ2-2	.	CASGRSDTGELFF	TGTGCCAGCGGACGGTCGGACACCGGGGAGCTGTTTTTT
.	TRBV14	TRBJ1-1	TRBD1	CASSQDWGQGWAEAFF	TGTGCCAGCAGCCAAGATTGGGGACAGGGCTGGGCTGAAGCTTTCTTT
.	TRBV4-2	TRBJ2-5	.	CASSQDHPETQYF	TGTGCCAGCAGCCAAGACCACCCAGAGACCCAGTACTTC
.	TRBV6-1	TRBJ1-4	.	CASLQGGTNEKLFF	TGTGCCAGCTTACAGGGTGGGACTAATGAAAAACTGTTTTTT
.	TRBV7-9	TRBJ1-2	.	CASSPQGNILPNYGYTF	TGTGCCAGCAGCCCTCAGGGGAACATACTTCCTAACTATGGCTACACCTTC
few	TRBV7-9	TRBJ1-5	TRBD1	CASSPTGGEQPQHF	TGTGCCAGCAGCCCGACAGGGGGAGAACAGCCCCAGCATTTT
.	TRBV28	TRBJ1-2	TRBD1	CASSSDRRGTPVSNYGYTF	TGTGCCAGCAGTTCGGACAGGCGTGGAACACCAGTTTCAAACTATGGCTACACCTTC
.	TRBV6-5	TRBJ1-2	.	CASSLDRTNYGYTF	TGTGCCAGCAGCTTAGACAGGACAAACTATGGCTACACCTTC
.	TRBV27	TRBJ2-3	.	CASSRQWGTDTQYF	TGTGCCAGCAGCCGACAGTGGGGCACAGATACGCAGTATTTT
.	TRBV27	TRBJ1-2	TRBD1	CASSLVPGTGGGYTF	TGTGCCAGCAGTTTGGTACCCGGGACAGGCGGTGGCTACACCTTC
.	TRBV7-3	TRBJ2-1	.	CASSFDRSAYNEQFF	TGTGCCAGCAGCTTTGACAGGTCCGCCTACAATGAGCAGTTCTTC
.	TRBV19	TRBJ1-2	.	CASSVDTYGYTF	TGTGCCAGTAGTGTGGACACCTATGGCTACACCTTC
.	TRBV7-9	TRBJ1-2	TRBD1	CASSFPTDRGARGYTF	TGTGCCAGCAGCTTCCCTACCGACAGGGGGGCACGGGGCTACACCTTC
once	TRBV25-1	TRBJ2-3	.	CASSESGDTQYF	TGTGCCAGCAGTGAATCCGGAGATACGCAGTATTTT
.	TRBV28	TRBJ2-2	.	CASSLVQRNSGELFF	TGTGCCAGCAGTTTAGTACAGCGAAATTCCGGGGAGCTGTTTTTT
.	TRBV7-8	TRBJ1-2	TRBD1	CASSLGGQGIIGGYTF	TGTGCCAGCAGCTTAGGCGGACAGGGGATTATCGGTGGCTACACCTTC
.	TRBV2	TRBJ2-7	.	CASSEGPRFYEQYF	TGTGCCAGCAGTGAGGGACCGCGATTCTACGAGCAGTACTTC
.	TRBV15	TRBJ2-5	.	CATSRGHTGETQYF	TGTGCCACCAGCAGGGGACATACAGGGGAGACCCAGTACTTC
once	TRBV11-2	TRBJ2-2	TRBD1	CASSLDRQGAGGELFF	TGTGCCAGCAGCTTAGATCGACAGGGGGCTGGCGGGGAGCTGTTTTTT
.	TRBV5-4	TRBJ2-1	.	CASQRKTYNEQFF	TGTGCCAGCCAGCGGAAAACCTACAATGAGCAGTTCTTC
once	TRBV27	TRBJ1-1	TRBD1	CASIRGQGALGTEAFF	TGTGCCAGCATTAGGGGACAGGGGGCTTTGGGAACTGAAGCTTTCTTT
.	TRBV19	TRBJ1-5	.	CASSIGPVEGVLNQPQHF	TGTGCCAGTAGTATAGGCCCTGTCGAGGGGGTCCTCAATCAGCCCCAGCATTTT
once	TRBV15	TRBJ2-1	.	CATSLAATYNEQFF	TGTGCCACGAGTCTAGCCGCCACCTACAATGAGCAGTTCTTC
.	TRBV7-8	TRBJ1-6	.	CASSPMGQINSPLHF	TGTGCCAGCAGCCCTATGGGACAAATTAATTCACCCCTCCACTTT
.	TRBV5-4	TRBJ2-5	.	CASSLGGGSETQYF	TGTGCCAGCAGCTTGGGGGGGGGCTCCGAGACCCAGTACTTC
.	TRBV19	TRBJ2-7	TRBD2	CASSSGSYEQYF	TGTGCCAGTAGTAGCGGGAGCTACGAGCAGTACTTC
.	TRBV19	TRBJ2-2	.	CASSIYIGGTGELFF	TGTGCCAGTAGTATTTATATCGGTGGCACCGGGGAGCTGTTTTTT
.	TRBV25-1	TRBJ2-4	.	CASSEPGTLKNIQYF	TGTGCCAGCAGTGAACCCGGGACGCTGAAAAACATTCAGTACTTC
.	TRBV18	TRBJ1-2	.	CASSPSGGDYGYTF	TGTGCCAGCTCACCATCGGGGGGCGACTATGGCTACACCTTC
.	TRBV27	TRBJ1-5	.	CASRGGAGPQHF	TGTGCCAGCCGGGGGGGGGCAGGGCCCCAGCATTTT